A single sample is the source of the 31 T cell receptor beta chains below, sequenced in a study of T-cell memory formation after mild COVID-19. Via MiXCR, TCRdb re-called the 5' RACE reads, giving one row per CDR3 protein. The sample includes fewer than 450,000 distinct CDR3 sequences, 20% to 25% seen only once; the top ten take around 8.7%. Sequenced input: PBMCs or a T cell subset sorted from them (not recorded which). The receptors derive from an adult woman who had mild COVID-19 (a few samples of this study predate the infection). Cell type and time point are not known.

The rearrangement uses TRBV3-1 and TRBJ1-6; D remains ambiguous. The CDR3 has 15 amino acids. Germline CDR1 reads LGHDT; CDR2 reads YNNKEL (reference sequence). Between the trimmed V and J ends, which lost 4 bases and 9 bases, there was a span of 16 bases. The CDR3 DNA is TGTGCCAGCAGCCGTGGTCCGGTAGCGAGTTCACCCCTCCACTTT. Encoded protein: CASSRGPVASSPLHF.

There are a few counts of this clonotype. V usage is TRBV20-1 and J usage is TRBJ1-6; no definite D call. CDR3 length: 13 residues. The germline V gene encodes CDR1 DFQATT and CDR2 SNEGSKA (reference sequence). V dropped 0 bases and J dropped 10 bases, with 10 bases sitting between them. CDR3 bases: TGCAGTGCTAGAGAGCGACCAAACTCACCCCTCCACTTT. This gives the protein CSARERPNSPLHF.

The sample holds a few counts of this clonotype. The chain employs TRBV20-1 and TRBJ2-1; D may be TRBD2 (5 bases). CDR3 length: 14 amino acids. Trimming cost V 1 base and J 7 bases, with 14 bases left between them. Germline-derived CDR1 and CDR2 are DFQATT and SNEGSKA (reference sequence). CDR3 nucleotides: TGCAGTGCTAGAGGACGAAGAGCGGTGAATGAGCAGTTCTTC. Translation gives CSARGRRAVNEQFF.

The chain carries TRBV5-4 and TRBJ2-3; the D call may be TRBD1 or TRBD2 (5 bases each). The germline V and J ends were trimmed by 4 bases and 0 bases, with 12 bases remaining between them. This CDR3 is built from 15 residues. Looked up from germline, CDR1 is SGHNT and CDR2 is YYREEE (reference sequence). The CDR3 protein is CASSAKGRSTDTQYF. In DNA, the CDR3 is TGTGCCAGCAGCGCGAAGGGACGGAGCACAGATACGCAGTATTTT.

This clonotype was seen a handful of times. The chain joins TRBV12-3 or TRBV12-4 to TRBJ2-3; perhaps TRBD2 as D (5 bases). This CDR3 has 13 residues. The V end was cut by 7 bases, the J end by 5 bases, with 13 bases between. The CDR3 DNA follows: TGTGCCAGCACCCCGAGGGCCCAAGATACGCAGTATTTT. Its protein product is CASTPRAQDTQYF.

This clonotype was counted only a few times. Here the CDR3 reads CASRGDRVNGYTF. CDR3 sequence (DNA): TGTGCCAGCAGGGGGGACAGGGTAAATGGCTACACCTTC. This chain joins TRBV25-1 and TRBJ1-2, with TRBD1 matching 9 bases. Per germline, CDR1 MGHDK and CDR2 SYGVNS. There are 13 residues in the CDR3. J was trimmed by 6 bases and V by 6 bases; bases with no gene match: 5.

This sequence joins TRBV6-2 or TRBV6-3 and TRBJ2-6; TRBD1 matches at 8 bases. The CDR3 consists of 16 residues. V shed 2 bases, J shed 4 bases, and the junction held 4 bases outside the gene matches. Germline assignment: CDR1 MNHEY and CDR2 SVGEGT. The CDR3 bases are TGTGCCAGCAGTTACGACAGGGGAACAGGGGCCAACGTCCTGACTTTC. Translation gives CASSYDRGTGANVLTF.

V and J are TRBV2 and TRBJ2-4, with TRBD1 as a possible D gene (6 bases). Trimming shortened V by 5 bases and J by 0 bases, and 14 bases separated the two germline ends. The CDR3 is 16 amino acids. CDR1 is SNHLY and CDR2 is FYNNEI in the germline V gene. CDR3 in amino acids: CASSRTASLAKNIQYF. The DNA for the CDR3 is TGTGCCAGCAGTCGGACAGCTTCGCTAGCCAAAAACATTCAGTACTTC.

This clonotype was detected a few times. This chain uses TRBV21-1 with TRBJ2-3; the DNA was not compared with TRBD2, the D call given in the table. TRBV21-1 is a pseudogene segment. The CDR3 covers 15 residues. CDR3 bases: TGTGCCAGCCGCCCTCTAGCGGGAGGTGAAGATACGCAGTATTTT. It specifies CASRPLAGGEDTQYF.

CDR3 nucleotide sequence: TGTGCCAGCAGCCGCTTAGGCGGGGGGACTGAAGCTTTCTTT. Amino acid sequence: CASSRLGGGTEAFF. V usage is TRBV7-2 and J usage is TRBJ1-1, with a possible D match to TRBD1 (5 bases). The CDR3 totals 14 residues. Germline values: CDR1 SGHTA, CDR2 FQGNSA. Deletions cut 5 bases from V and 5 bases from J, with 15 bases between.

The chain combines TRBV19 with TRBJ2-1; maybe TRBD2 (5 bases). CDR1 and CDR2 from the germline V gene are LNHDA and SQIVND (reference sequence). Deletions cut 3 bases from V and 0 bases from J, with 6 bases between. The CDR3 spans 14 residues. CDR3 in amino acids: CASSISVSYNEQFF. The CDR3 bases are TGTGCCAGTAGTATTAGCGTCTCCTACAATGAGCAGTTCTTC.

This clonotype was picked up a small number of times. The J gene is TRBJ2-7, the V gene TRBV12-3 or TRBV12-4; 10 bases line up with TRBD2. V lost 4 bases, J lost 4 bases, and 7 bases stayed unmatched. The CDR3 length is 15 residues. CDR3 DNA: TGTGCCAGCAGTTCGCTCGGACTAGCGGTATACGAGCAGTACTTC. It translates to CASSSLGLAVYEQYF.

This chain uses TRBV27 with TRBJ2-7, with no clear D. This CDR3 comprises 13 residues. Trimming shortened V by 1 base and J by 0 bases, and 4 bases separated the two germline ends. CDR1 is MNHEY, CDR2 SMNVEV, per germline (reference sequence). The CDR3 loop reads CASSLWSSYEQYF. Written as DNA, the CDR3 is TGTGCCAGCAGTTTATGGAGCTCCTACGAGCAGTACTTC.

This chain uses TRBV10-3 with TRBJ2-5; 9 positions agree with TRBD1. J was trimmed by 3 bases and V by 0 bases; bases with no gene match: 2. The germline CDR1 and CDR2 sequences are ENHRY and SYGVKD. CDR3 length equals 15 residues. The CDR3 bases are TGTGCCATCAGTGAGTCGGACAGGGGAGAAGAGACCCAGTACTTC. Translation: CAISESDRGEETQYF.

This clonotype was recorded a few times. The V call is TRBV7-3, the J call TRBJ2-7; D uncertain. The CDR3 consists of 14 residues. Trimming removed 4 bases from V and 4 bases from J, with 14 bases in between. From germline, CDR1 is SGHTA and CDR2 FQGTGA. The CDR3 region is CASSSGPPAYEQYF. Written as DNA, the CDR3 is TGTGCCAGCAGCTCCGGACCGCCGGCGTACGAGCAGTACTTC. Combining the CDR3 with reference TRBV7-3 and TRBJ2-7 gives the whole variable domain GAGVSQTPSNKVTEKGKYVELRCDPISGHTALYWYRQSLGQGPEFLIYFQGTGAADDSGLPNDRFFAVRPEGSVSTLKIQRTERGDSAVYLCASSSGPPAYEQYFGPGTRLTVT.

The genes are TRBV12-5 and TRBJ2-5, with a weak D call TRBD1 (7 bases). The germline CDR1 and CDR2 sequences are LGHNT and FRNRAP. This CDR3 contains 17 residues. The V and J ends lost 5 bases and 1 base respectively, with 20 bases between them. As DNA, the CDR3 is TGTGCTAGTGGTCAGGGACAGTTCGGAGCGGGCCAAGAGACCCAGTACTTC. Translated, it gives CASGQGQFGAGQETQYF.

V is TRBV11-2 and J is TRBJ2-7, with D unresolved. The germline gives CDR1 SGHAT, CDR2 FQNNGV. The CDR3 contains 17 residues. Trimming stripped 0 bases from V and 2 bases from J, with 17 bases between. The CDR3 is CASSLDPSGLSPYEQYF. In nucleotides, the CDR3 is TGTGCCAGCAGCTTAGATCCATCAGGCTTGTCGCCCTACGAGCAGTACTTC. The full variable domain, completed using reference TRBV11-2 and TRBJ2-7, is EAGVAQSPRYKIIEKRQSVAFWCNPISGHATLYWYQQILGQGPKLLIQFQNNGVVDDSQLPKDRFSAERLKGVDSTLKIQPAKLEDSAVYLCASSLDPSGLSPYEQYFGPGTRLTVT.

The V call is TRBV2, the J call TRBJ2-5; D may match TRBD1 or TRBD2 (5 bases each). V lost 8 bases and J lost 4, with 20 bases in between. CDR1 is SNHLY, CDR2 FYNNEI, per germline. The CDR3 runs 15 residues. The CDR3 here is CASADWAGQGETQYF. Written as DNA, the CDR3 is TGTGCCAGCGCAGACTGGGCGGGCCAGGGAGAGACCCAGTACTTC.

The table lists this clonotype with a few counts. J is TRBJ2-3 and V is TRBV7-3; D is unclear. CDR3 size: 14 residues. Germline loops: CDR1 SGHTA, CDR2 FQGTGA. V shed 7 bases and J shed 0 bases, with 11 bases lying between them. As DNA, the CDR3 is TGTGCCAGCACCTCCGGGCTGAGCACAGATACGCAGTATTTT. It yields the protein CASTSGLSTDTQYF.

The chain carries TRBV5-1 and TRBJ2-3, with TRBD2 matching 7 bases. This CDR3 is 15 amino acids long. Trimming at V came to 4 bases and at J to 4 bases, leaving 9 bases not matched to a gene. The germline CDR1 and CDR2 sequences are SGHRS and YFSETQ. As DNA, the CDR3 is TGCGCCAGCAGCGATGTGGCGGGGGTCCCAGATACGCAGTATTTT. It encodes CASSDVAGVPDTQYF.

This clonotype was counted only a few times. The CDR3: CASSFYRTSGGRETQYF. CDR3 nucleotides: TGTGCCAGCAGCTTTTACCGGACTAGCGGGGGGCGAGAGACCCAGTACTTC. V is TRBV7-9 and J is TRBJ2-5, with 14 bases fitting TRBD2. This CDR3 comprises 17 residues. Germline assignment: CDR1 SEHNR and CDR2 FQNEAQ (reference sequence). Germline trimming cut 3 bases from V and 4 bases from J; bases unmatched to any gene: 7. Drawing the rest from reference TRBV7-9 and TRBJ2-5, the complete variable domain is DTGVSQNPRHKITKRGQNVTFRCDPISEHNRLYWYRQTLGQGPEFLTYFQNEAQLEKSRLLSDRFSAERPKGSFSTLEIQRTEQGDSAMYLCASSFYRTSGGRETQYFGPGTRLLVL.

The CDR3 DNA is TGCAGTGCTAGAGATTGGGGACGGAACCAAGAGACCCAGTACTTC. Translating gives CSARDWGRNQETQYF. V usage is TRBV20-1 and J usage is TRBJ2-5; D may match TRBD1 or TRBD2 (5 bases each). Per germline, CDR1 DFQATT and CDR2 SNEGSKA (reference sequence). This CDR3 comprises 15 residues. Trimming removed 0 bases at V and 0 bases at J, with 11 bases between.

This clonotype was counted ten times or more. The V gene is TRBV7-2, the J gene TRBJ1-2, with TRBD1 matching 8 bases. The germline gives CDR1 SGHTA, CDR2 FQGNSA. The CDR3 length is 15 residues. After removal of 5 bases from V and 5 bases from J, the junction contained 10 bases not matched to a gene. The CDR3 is CASSPGTGLGYGYTF. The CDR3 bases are TGTGCCAGCAGCCCCGGGACAGGCCTCGGTTATGGCTACACCTTC.

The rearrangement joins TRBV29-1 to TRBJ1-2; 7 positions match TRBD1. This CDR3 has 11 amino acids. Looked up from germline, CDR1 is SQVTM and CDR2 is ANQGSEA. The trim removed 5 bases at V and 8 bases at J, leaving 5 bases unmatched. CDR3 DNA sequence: TGCAGCGTTAGAGGGGGCTTGGGCTACACCTTC. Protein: CSVRGGLGYTF.

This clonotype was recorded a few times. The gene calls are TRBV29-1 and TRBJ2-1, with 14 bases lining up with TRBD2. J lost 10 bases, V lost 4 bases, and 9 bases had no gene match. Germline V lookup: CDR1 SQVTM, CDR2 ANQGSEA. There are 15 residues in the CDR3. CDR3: CSVVEGLAGVREQFF. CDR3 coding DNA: TGCAGCGTTGTGGAGGGACTAGCGGGGGTTAGGGAGCAGTTCTTC.

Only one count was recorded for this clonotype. The CDR3 region is CASSAHRSYGGQSYNEQFF. DNA for the CDR3: TGTGCCAGCAGCGCACATCGATCCTACGGGGGCCAGAGCTACAATGAGCAGTTCTTC. This chain joins TRBV9 and TRBJ2-1; the D call may be TRBD1 or TRBD2 (6 bases each). This CDR3 region has 19 residues. V shed 3 bases and J shed 3 bases, with 25 bases lying between them. From germline, CDR1 is SGDLS and CDR2 YYNGEE.

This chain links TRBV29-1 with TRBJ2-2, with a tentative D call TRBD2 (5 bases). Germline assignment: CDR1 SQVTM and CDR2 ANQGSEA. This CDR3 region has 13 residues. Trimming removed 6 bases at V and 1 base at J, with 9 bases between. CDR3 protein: CSVGMGNTGELFF. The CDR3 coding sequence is TGCAGCGTCGGGATGGGGAACACCGGGGAGCTGTTTTTT.

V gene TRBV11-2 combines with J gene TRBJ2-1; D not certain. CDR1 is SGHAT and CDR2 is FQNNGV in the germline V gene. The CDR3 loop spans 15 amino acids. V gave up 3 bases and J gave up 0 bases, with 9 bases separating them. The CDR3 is CASSLTLSSYNEQFF. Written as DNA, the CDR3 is TGTGCCAGCAGCTTGACTCTAAGCTCCTACAATGAGCAGTTCTTC.

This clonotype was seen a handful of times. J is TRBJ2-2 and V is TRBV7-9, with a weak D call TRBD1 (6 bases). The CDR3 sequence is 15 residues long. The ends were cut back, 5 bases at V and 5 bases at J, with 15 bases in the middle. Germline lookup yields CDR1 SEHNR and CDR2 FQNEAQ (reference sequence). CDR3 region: CASSPNRAGTGELFF. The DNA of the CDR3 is TGTGCCAGCAGCCCCAACAGGGCCGGGACCGGGGAGCTGTTTTTT.

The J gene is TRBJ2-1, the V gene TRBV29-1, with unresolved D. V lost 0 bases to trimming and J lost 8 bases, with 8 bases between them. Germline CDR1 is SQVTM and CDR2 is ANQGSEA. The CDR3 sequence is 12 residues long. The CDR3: CSVEEFIYEQFF. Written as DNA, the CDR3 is TGCAGCGTTGAAGAATTTATCTATGAGCAGTTCTTC.

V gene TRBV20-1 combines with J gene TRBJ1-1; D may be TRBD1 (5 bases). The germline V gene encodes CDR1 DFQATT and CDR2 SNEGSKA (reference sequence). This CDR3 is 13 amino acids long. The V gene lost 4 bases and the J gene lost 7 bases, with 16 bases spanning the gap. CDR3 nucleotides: TGCAGTGCTAAAAAGCCCGGGACGAATGAAGCTTTCTTT. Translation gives CSAKKPGTNEAFF.